A selection of T cell receptor beta chains follows, all from one sample in a study of cytomegalovirus exposure and HLA in healthy donors. Produced via immunoSEQ multiplex PCR; TCRdb's table is partial and in-frame only. The data contain approximately 120,000 clones, about 82% of them singletons. Sample: PBMCs. The receptor set was obtained from a man over 45 in good health and CMV-seronegative. CDR3s include the opening cysteine and the closing phenylalanine or tryptophan. Each record gives: J gene, CDR3 length, V gene, CDR3 protein.

>TRBJ2-1|16|TRBV7-9
CASSPPGTGAYNEQFF
>TRBJ2-5|14|TRBV4-2
CASSQDWGRQTQYF
>TRBJ2-2|15|TRBV5-1
CASSLGQVHTGELFF
>TRBJ1-3|13|TRBV19
CASSSGSGNTIYF
>TRBJ2-7|17|TRBV19
CASSSLTVPGTGSQQYF
>TRBJ2-7|16|TRBV7-9
CSSSPGRGPLVYEQYF
>TRBJ2-7|16|TRBV6-5
CASSWGGAGGTYEQYF
>TRBJ1-3|18|TRBV7-9
CASSRRLGTGAIGNTIYF
>TRBJ2-2|12|TRBV12-5
CASGLETGELFF
>TRBJ2-1|15|TRBV7-9
CASRSPSGGWGEQFF
>TRBJ1-1|13|TRBV2
CASGRGMNTEAFF
>TRBJ2-6|15|TRBV28
CASSSSRTGANVLTF
>TRBJ2-3|16|TRBV29-1
CSVEDVAGGPGDTQYF
>TRBJ2-5|17|TRBV4-3
CASSQEAPLEGGETQYF
>TRBJ1-1|13|TRBV4-1
CASSQEQRAEAFF
>TRBJ2-3|13|TRBV7-7
CASSLGTSDTQYF
>TRBJ2-7|13|TRBV7-2
CASSLSGSYEQYF
>TRBJ2-7|13|TRBV6-5
CASRPQGRYEQYF
>TRBJ2-5|14|TRBV7-2
CASSSTGGKETQYF
>TRBJ2-3|15|TRBV5-1
CASTTGQPNTDTQYF
>TRBJ2-1|12|TRBV5-1
CASSLADNEQFF
>TRBJ1-1|15|TRBV10-3
CAIREGQGGDTEAFF
>TRBJ1-1|15|TRBV5-1
CASSLAGGGPTEAFF
>TRBJ2-5|16|TRBV11-2
CASSLSREARGETQYF
>TRBJ1-2|15|TRBV5-6
CASSLWDRPNYGYTF
>TRBJ1-6|15|TRBV30
CACRTSPSYNSPLHF
>TRBJ1-2|13|TRBV10-2
CASSDTGGKGYTF
>TRBJ2-5|13|TRBV6-1
CASTLDRDGTQYF
>TRBJ2-3|11|TRBV29-1
CSVQGEDTQYF
>TRBJ1-1|14|TRBV2
CASGGRVRNTEAFF
>TRBJ1-1|18|TRBV27
CASSLFPGQGTMNTEAFF
>TRBJ2-5|15|TRBV5-1
CASSPGTGNQETQYF
>TRBJ2-2|15|TRBV5-1
CASSTGQVGTGELFF
>TRBJ1-6|14|TRBV7-9
CASDSGQGGKPLHF
>TRBJ2-7|16|TRBV5-4
CASSQEDGLESYEQYF
>TRBJ1-2|13|TRBV5-1
CASSSTGEDGYTF
>TRBJ1-4|16|TRBV11-2
CASSLAWTGGDEKLFF
>TRBJ2-5|13|TRBV7-9
CSSSSQQGGTQYF
>TRBJ2-1|16|TRBV4-2
CASSRRTGGLIDEQFF
>TRBJ2-2|17|TRBV4-1
CASREAAGGPDTGELFF
>TRBJ2-1|15|TRBV7-2
CASSTGLAAYNEQFF
>TRBJ1-1|12|TRBV2
CASGEGQHEAFF